This TCR beta chain was profiled in a study of blood T cell repertoires in COVID-19. At the level of the study: T cells, B-cell-depleted T cells, or PBMCs supplied cDNA or gDNA.

Germline CDR1 and CDR2: SGHTA and FQGNSA. V lost 8 bases to trimming and J lost 3 bases, with 17 bases between them. The CDR3 sequence is 15 residues long. This clone was detected a few times. Libraries were prepared by immunoSEQ multiplex PCR; TCRdb keeps only in-frame clonotypes and omits some of them. The data hold a few hundred thousand clones, with approximately 90% observed a single time. The sequence was collected from a woman aged 35 to 49 who had recovered from COVID-19. Sequenced sample: peripheral blood. V gene TRBV7-2 combines with J gene TRBJ2-1, with D possibly matching TRBD2 (6 bases). CDR3 nucleotides: TGTGCCAGCGAAGCTGGCGGGATGGGCTACAATGAGCAGTTCTTC. Residues: CASEAGGMGYNEQFF. Filled out from reference TRBV7-2 and TRBJ2-1, the complete variable domain reads GAGVSQSPSNKVTEKGKDVELRCDPISGHTALYWYRQSLGQGLEFLIYFQGNSAPDKSGLPSDRFSAERTGGSVSTLTIQRTQQEDSAVYLCASEAGGMGYNEQFFGPGTRLTVL.